One sample yielded the 30 T cell receptor beta chains listed below, sequenced in a study of T cell clonality in common variable immunodeficiency. Study-wide points: In common variable immunodeficiency, TCR beta chains reportedly carried fewer deletions and N-nucleotide insertions.

These receptors have no known antigen. TCRdb's table, derived via immunoSEQ multiplex PCR, lists solely in-frame clones and lacks some. The sample was found to contain about 33,000 clones, and every one recurs. Sequenced material: peripheral blood mononuclear cells. The receptors here all came from a human donor with common variable immunodeficiency.

This clone was seen a handful of times. Read sequence stops 3 residues before the CDR3 end, and the germline J gene provides the missing end. This same CDR3 is encoded by further DNA sequences in the sample. This chain links TRBV18 with TRBJ1-1, with D possibly matching TRBD1 (6 bases). CDR1 and CDR2 (germline): KGHSH, LQKENI. Trimming took off 2 bases at V and 0 bases at J, with 7 bases between the two ends. This CDR3 region has 14 residues. The chain's CDR3 is CASSPDRLNTEAFF. The CDR3 bases that were read are TGTGCCAGCTCACCAGACAGGCTGAACACTGAA.

This clone has a count of ten or more. The CDR3 end lies 3 residues beyond the end of the read and is filled in from the germline J gene. V and J are TRBV27 and TRBJ2-2; D may be TRBD2 (6 bases). This CDR3 spans 13 amino acids. CDR1 is MNHEY and CDR2 is SMNVEV in the germline V gene (reference sequence). Trimming left V 3 bases short and J 7 bases short, with 9 bases between. The CDR3 DNA, read in part, is TGTGCCAGCAGTTTCACGGAGGGCGGGGAG. Protein: CASSFTEGGE. The whole CDR3 region reads CASSFTEGGELFF.

This clone was recorded many times. The read terminates 3 residues before the CDR3 end, so the remaining end is supplied by the germline J gene. V usage is TRBV14 and J usage is TRBJ2-3; TRBD2 matches 10 bases. This CDR3 is built from 17 residues. Germline-derived CDR1 and CDR2 are SGHDN and FVKESK. The trim removed 4 bases at V and 5 bases at J, leaving 12 bases unmatched. Partial CDR3 DNA: TGTGCCAGCAGCCCAAAACCTGGACTAGCGGCGGGAGATACG. It translates to CASSPKPGLAAGDT. The whole CDR3 protein is CASSPKPGLAAGDTQYF.

This clone appeared many times. The CDR3 end falls 3 residues outside the read, so it is completed with the germline J gene. The V gene is TRBV5-1, the J gene TRBJ1-2, with a possible D match to TRBD1 (6 bases). V lost 2 bases and J 3 bases, leaving 23 bases between the germline ends. CDR1 SGHRS and CDR2 YFSETQ come from the germline V gene. The CDR3 is made up of 18 amino acids. The covered CDR3 bases are TGCGCCAGCAGCTTAGGAGCGACAGGTCACCCCCTTTACTATGGC. Residues: CASSLGATGHPLYYG. The CDR3, in full, reads CASSLGATGHPLYYGYTF.

About this clone: The read is 3 residues too short to cover the CDR3 end, so that end is filled in from the germline J gene. The V and J genes are TRBV5-1 and TRBJ2-5; perhaps TRBD2 as D (6 bases). CDR3 length equals 14 residues. Germline assignment: CDR1 SGHRS and CDR2 YFSETQ. The germline V and J ends were trimmed by 4 bases and 5 bases, with 15 bases remaining between them. The DNA read from the CDR3 is TGCGCCAGCAGCGCGGGGACTCAACTGGAGACC. Protein sequence: CASSAGTQLET. The entire CDR3 is CASSAGTQLETQYF.

This clone showed up many times. The read finishes 3 residues shy of the CDR3 end, and the germline J gene is used to complete it. V gene TRBV19 combines with J gene TRBJ1-1, with unresolved D. The V end lost 3 bases, the J end lost 0 bases, and 5 bases lay between the germline ends. Germline-derived CDR1 and CDR2 are LNHDA and SQIVND (reference sequence). This CDR3 region has 13 residues. The DNA read from the CDR3 is TGTGCCAGTAGTATGAACATGAACACTGAA. Translating it yields CASSMNMNTE. The entire CDR3 is CASSMNMNTEAFF.

Concerning this clone itself: The read terminates 3 residues before the CDR3 end, so the remaining end is supplied by the germline J gene. The rearrangement joins TRBV19 to TRBJ1-5; 7 bases line up with TRBD1. There are 13 residues in the CDR3. Germline-derived CDR1 and CDR2 are LNHDA and SQIVND (reference sequence). Trimming removed 8 bases from V and 4 bases from J; junction bases left unmatched: 5. The CDR3 loop is CASGQGENQPQHF. The CDR3 DNA, read in part, is TGTGCCAGTGGGCAGGGGGAAAATCAGCCC.

This clone was counted at least ten times. The CDR3 goes on 3 residues after the read ends, and that part is filled in from the germline J gene. The chain recombines TRBV5-6 with TRBJ1-1; a weak D match, TRBD1 (6 bases). V dropped 3 bases and J dropped 5 bases, with 17 bases sitting between them. The CDR3 length is 15 residues. CDR1 is SGHDT, CDR2 YYEEEE, per germline. Partial CDR3 DNA: TGTGCCAGCAGCTCCGGGTACAGGGCGGATACTGAA. Its translation is CASSSGYRADTE. The whole CDR3 protein is CASSSGYRADTEAFF.

By share, this clone ranks as medium-sized (0.01 to 0.1%). The read ends 3 residues shy of where the CDR3 ends; the end is completed using the germline J gene. The V and J genes are TRBV18 and TRBJ1-4; D call uncertain. Looked up from germline, CDR1 is KGHSH and CDR2 is LQKENI. The CDR3 loop spans 12 amino acids. The CDR3 protein is CASSPDGPELFF. The DNA read from the CDR3 is TGTGCCAGCTCACCAGATGGGCCAGAA.

This clone was observed many times. The sequenced fragment ends 3 residues before the CDR3 boundary, so the rest is inferred from the germline J gene. The chain employs TRBV2 and TRBJ2-5; TRBD1 matches 9 bases. The CDR3 is 16 residues long. The J segment lost 1 base and the V segment lost 8 bases, leaving 11 bases of the junction unmatched. Per germline, CDR1 SNHLY and CDR2 FYNNEI. The CDR3 is CASVMQSTGGQETQYF. The part of the CDR3 DNA that was read is TGTGCCAGCGTCATGCAGTCGACAGGGGGCCAAGAGACC.

The CDR3 bases that were read are TGTGCCAGCAGCTTCGGTGTGCCTAACTCTGGAAACACC. This codes for CASSFGVPNSGNT. The CDR3, in full, reads CASSFGVPNSGNTIYF. The V call is TRBV7-6, the J call TRBJ1-3; D not resolved. From the germline J gene comes the end of the CDR3, since the read stops 3 residues before it. Germline V gives CDR1 SGHVS, CDR2 FNYEAQ. The CDR3 spans 16 residues. V lost 3 bases, J lost 0 bases, and 12 bases lay in between.

This clone has more than one count but fewer than ten. Read data end 3 residues before the CDR3 end; the end is taken from the germline J gene. V is TRBV2 and J is TRBJ2-7; D uncertain. The germline V gene has CDR1 SNHLY and CDR2 FYNNEI. CDR3 length: 15 residues. V was trimmed by 4 bases and J by 1 base, leaving 14 bases between them. The CDR3 loop is CASSVSSPTSYEQYF. The CDR3 bases that were read are TGTGCCAGCAGTGTATCCAGCCCGACTTCCTACGAG. The full variable domain, rest sourced from reference TRBV2 and TRBJ2-7, is EPEVTQTPSHQVTQMGQEVILRCVPISNHLYFYWYRQILGQKVEFLVSFYNNEISEKSEIFDDQFSVERPDGSNFTLKIRSTKLEDSAMYFCASSVSSPTSYEQYFGPGTRLTVT.

At least ten counts were recorded for this clone. The DNA ends 3 residues before the CDR3 does, and the rest of the CDR3 is filled in from the germline J gene. V is TRBV10-3 and J is TRBJ1-5; 10 bases map to TRBD1. The CDR3 covers 15 residues. The J segment lost 3 bases and the V segment lost 2 bases, leaving 1 base of the junction unmatched. Germline CDR1 ENHRY, CDR2 SYGVKD. The DNA read from the CDR3 is TGTGCCATCAGTGAGGGGACAGGGGCCAATCAGCCC. Translation gives CAISEGTGANQP. The whole CDR3 protein reads CAISEGTGANQPQHF.

Points on this clone: The sequenced fragment ends 3 residues before the CDR3 boundary, so the rest is inferred from the germline J gene. The chain joins TRBV19 to TRBJ2-5; 12 bases agree with TRBD2. Germline CDR1 is LNHDA and CDR2 is SQIVND (reference sequence). J lost 4 bases, V lost 6 bases, and 6 bases had no gene match. CDR3 length: 15 amino acids. The CDR3 DNA, read in part, is TGTGCCAGTAGGGACCTAGCGGGGGGGGGAGAGACC. Amino acid sequence: CASRDLAGGGET. The full CDR3 is CASRDLAGGGETQYF.

This clone appeared a few times. The read gets to within 3 residues of the CDR3 end, and the germline J gene fills in the rest. This sequence joins TRBV7-2 and TRBJ1-4; D is unresolved. The CDR3 runs 14 residues. V lost 2 bases to trimming and J lost 10 bases, with 14 bases between them. In germline, CDR1 is SGHTA, CDR2 FQGNSA. Partial CDR3 DNA: TGTGCCAGCAGCTTACCTACAGAACGGGGAAAA. Protein product: CASSLPTERGK. The CDR3 in full is CASSLPTERGKLFF.

This clone turned up a few times. The read stops 3 residues short of the end of the CDR3; the missing end is completed from the germline J gene. The genes are TRBV7-9 and TRBJ2-7, with D possibly matching TRBD1 (6 bases). Trimming left V 0 bases short and J 2 bases short, with 8 bases between. The CDR3 runs 14 residues. From germline, CDR1 is SEHNR and CDR2 FQNEAQ (reference sequence). Here the CDR3 reads CASSLAGTTYEQYF. CDR3 DNA, as far as it was read: TGTGCCAGCAGCTTAGCCGGGACAACCTACGAG.

This clone has a count of ten or more. The CDR3 extends 3 residues past the end of the read, so its final part is completed from the germline J gene. The chain links TRBV20-1 to TRBJ2-3, with 12 bases lining up with TRBD2. The CDR3 runs 13 residues. The ends lost 6 bases at V and 5 bases at J; junction bases unmatched: 3. Germline CDR1 reads DFQATT; CDR2 reads SNEGSKA (reference sequence). Incomplete CDR3 DNA: TGCAGTGCGAGGACTAGCGGGGTAGATACG. It is translated as CSARTSGVDT. The entire CDR3 is CSARTSGVDTQYF.

This clone was seen at least ten times. The read ends 3 residues before the CDR3 terminus; that terminus is restored from the germline J gene. V gene TRBV15 combines with J gene TRBJ2-1; TRBD2 agrees at 8 bases. The CDR3 spans 16 residues. Germline CDR1 LNHNV, CDR2 YYDKDF (reference sequence). The V and J ends lost 0 bases and 3 bases, in that order; junction bases with no gene match: 4. The CDR3 protein is CATSRDLAGGYNEQFF. The sequenced part of the CDR3 DNA is TGTGCCACCAGCAGAGATCTGGCGGGGGGCTACAATGAG.

Comment on this clone: The CDR3 extends 3 residues past the end of the read, so its final part is completed from the germline J gene. V gene TRBV5-1 combines with J gene TRBJ2-5, with 8 bases that match TRBD2. The CDR3 is 16 residues long. In germline, CDR1 is SGHRS, CDR2 YFSETQ. V lost 0 bases to trimming and J lost 5 bases; unmatched junction nucleotides: 9. The CDR3 DNA, read in part, is TGCGCCAGCAGCTTGGTTGGTCGGGGGGGCCGGGAGACC. Amino acid sequence: CASSLVGRGGRET. In full, the CDR3 reads CASSLVGRGGRETQYF.

In its sample, this clone ranks as medium-sized. The DNA ends 3 residues before the CDR3 does, and the rest of the CDR3 is filled in from the germline J gene. The V gene is TRBV29-1, the J gene TRBJ1-3; 7 bases align to TRBD1. The V gene end was trimmed by 5 bases and the J gene end by 4 bases; junction bases not matched to a gene: 8. This CDR3 contains 14 residues. Germline values: CDR1 SQVTM, CDR2 ANQGSEA. CDR3 loop: CSVTGQLVGNTIYF. The DNA read from the CDR3 is TGCAGCGTTACGGGACAGCTAGTAGGAAACACC.

Many counts were recorded for this clone. The read ends 3 residues before the CDR3 terminus; that terminus is restored from the germline J gene. This chain uses TRBV18 with TRBJ1-2, with 8 bases lining up with TRBD1. Losses at the gene ends were 3 bases for V and 5 bases for J; bases not matched to a gene: 11. Germline V gene lookup returns CDR1 KGHSH and CDR2 LQKENI. This CDR3 contains 16 residues. The CDR3 sequence: CASSPGDRGGKYGYTF. Partial CDR3 DNA: TGTGCCAGCTCACCTGGAGACAGGGGTGGAAAATATGGC.

Many counts were recorded for this clone. Incomplete CDR3 DNA: TGTGCCAGTAGTCCGCGGACAGTTAATCAGCCC. It is translated as CASSPRTVNQP. From start to end, the CDR3 is CASSPRTVNQPQHF. This chain uses TRBV19 with TRBJ1-5; D might be TRBD1 (6 bases). Coverage ceases 3 residues before the CDR3 finishes, and the germline J gene fills in the end. The germline V and J ends were trimmed by 5 bases and 4 bases, with 12 bases remaining between them. The length of the CDR3 is 14 residues. From germline, CDR1 is LNHDA and CDR2 SQIVND (reference sequence).

This clone was recorded a few times. Coverage ceases 3 residues before the CDR3 finishes, and the germline J gene fills in the end. V is TRBV19 and J is TRBJ2-7; tentatively, D is TRBD1 (6 bases). This CDR3 is 17 amino acids long. Trimming stripped 1 base from V and 2 bases from J, with 18 bases between. Germline-derived CDR1 and CDR2 are LNHDA and SQIVND (reference sequence). The covered CDR3 bases are TGTGCCAGTAGTATAGCGTTGAACAGGGCCGGGACCTACGAG. As protein: CASSIALNRAGTYE. In full, the CDR3 reads CASSIALNRAGTYEQYF.

In regard to this clone: The read falls 3 residues short of the CDR3 end, and the missing part is taken from the germline J gene. The chain employs TRBV6-1 and TRBJ1-5; the D gene is possibly TRBD1 (6 bases). The CDR3 is 15 residues long. Looked up from germline, CDR1 is MNHNS and CDR2 is SASEGT. Trimming removed 4 bases at V and 7 bases at J, with 17 bases between. CDR3 DNA, as far as it was read: TGTGCCAGCAGTGCTAGGGGGACATGGGAGCAGCCC. Protein sequence: CASSARGTWEQP. The full CDR3 protein is CASSARGTWEQPQHF.

This clone was found many times. The read is 3 residues too short to cover the CDR3 end, so that end is filled in from the germline J gene. The chain links TRBV20-1 to TRBJ2-1; 8 bases map to TRBD2. Germline assignment: CDR1 DFQATT and CDR2 SNEGSKA (reference sequence). This CDR3 has 13 amino acids. V lost 3 bases to trimming and J lost 4 bases; unmatched junction nucleotides: 2. The part of the CDR3 DNA that was read is TGCAGTGCTAGGTCTAGCGGGTACAATGAG. Amino acids: CSARSSGYNE. The whole CDR3 protein reads CSARSSGYNEQFF.

To note about this clone: The CDR3 end falls 3 residues outside the read, so it is completed with the germline J gene. V gene TRBV19 combines with J gene TRBJ1-2; D call uncertain. Trimming stripped 6 bases from V and 2 bases from J, with 13 bases between. Germline-derived CDR1 and CDR2 are LNHDA and SQIVND (reference sequence). The CDR3 totals 14 residues. The sequenced part of the CDR3 DNA is TGTGCCAGTAGCCCCTCAATTAGCAACTATGGC. Amino acid sequence: CASSPSISNYG. The CDR3 reads in full as CASSPSISNYGYTF.

With regard to this clone: The sequenced fragment ends 3 residues before the CDR3 boundary, so the rest is inferred from the germline J gene. This rearrangement joins TRBV30 to TRBJ1-6; 8 bases map to TRBD1. Germline V gene lookup returns CDR1 GTSNPN and CDR2 SVGIG (reference sequence). J was trimmed by 7 bases and V by 8 bases; bases with no gene match: 7. The CDR3 has 13 residues. The covered CDR3 bases are TGTGCCGGCCAGGGGGCAGGGAATTCACCC. Translating it yields CAGQGAGNSP. The full CDR3 protein reads CAGQGAGNSPLHF.

This clone has at least ten counts. The observed sequence ends 3 residues before the CDR3 terminus, with the missing tail filled in from the germline J gene. The rearrangement uses TRBV14 and TRBJ1-1; D gene ambiguous. The CDR3 runs to 18 residues. Germline V gives CDR1 SGHDN, CDR2 FVKESK. V shed 0 bases and J shed 0 bases, with 17 bases lying between them. The chain's CDR3 is CASSQESWADMMNTEAFF. The CDR3 bases that were read are TGTGCCAGCAGCCAAGAGTCTTGGGCCGATATGATGAACACTGAA. The entire variable domain, with the rest obtained from reference TRBV14 and TRBJ1-1, is as follows: EAGVTQFPSHSVIEKGQTVTLRCDPISGHDNLYWYRRVMGKEIKFLLHFVKESKQDESGMPNNRFLAERTGGTYSTLKVQPAELEDSGVYFCASSQESWADMMNTEAFFGQGTRLTVV.

In its sample, this clone was seen many times. The CDR3 bases that were read are TGTGCCAGCAGAAGGGAAGGCGGGGCCGGGGAG. It specifies CASRREGGAGE. The whole CDR3 reads CASRREGGAGELFF. The V and J genes are TRBV2 and TRBJ2-2; D possibly corresponds to TRBD2 (6 bases). The CDR3 end is not reached by the read, which stops 3 residues before it; the germline J gene fills it in. The CDR3 consists of 14 residues. Germline CDR1 reads SNHLY; CDR2 reads FYNNEI. V was trimmed by 6 bases and J by 6 bases, leaving 14 bases between them.

A note on this clone: Coverage ceases 3 residues before the CDR3 finishes, and the germline J gene fills in the end. The J gene is TRBJ1-2, the V gene TRBV30, with D perhaps matching TRBD1 (6 bases). Between the trimmed V and J ends, which lost 6 bases and 4 bases, there was a span of 21 bases. The CDR3 runs 15 residues. Germline V CDR1 and CDR2: GTSNPN, SVGIG (reference sequence). The CDR3 DNA, read in part, is TGTGCCTGTCCGCGGGGGGGCAGTAGAACCTATGGC. Its translation: CACPRGGSRTYG. The whole CDR3 is CACPRGGSRTYGYTF.